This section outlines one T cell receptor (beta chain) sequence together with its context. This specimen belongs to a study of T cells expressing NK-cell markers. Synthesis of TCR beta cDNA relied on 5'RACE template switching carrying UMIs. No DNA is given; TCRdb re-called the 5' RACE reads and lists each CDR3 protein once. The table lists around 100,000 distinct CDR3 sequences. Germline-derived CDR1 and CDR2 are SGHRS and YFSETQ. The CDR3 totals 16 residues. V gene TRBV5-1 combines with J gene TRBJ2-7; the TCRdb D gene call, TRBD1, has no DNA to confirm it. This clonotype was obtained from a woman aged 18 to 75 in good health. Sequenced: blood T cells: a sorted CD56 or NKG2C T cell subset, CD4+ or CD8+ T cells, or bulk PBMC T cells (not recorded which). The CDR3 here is CASSLGAGVLSYEQYF.